This entry features one T cell receptor beta chain sequence. Clones were sequenced by immunoSEQ multiplex PCR, and TCRdb holds only the in-frame ones, with some missing. The sample has roughly 57,000 clones; around four fifths are singletons. CDR1 is SGHVS and CDR2 is FQNEAQ in the germline V gene. V was pared by 0 bases and J by 7 bases, with 16 bases between. The CDR3 runs to 16 residues. The sample originates from a study of blood T cell repertoires in COVID-19. Study information: Material from acute and convalescent COVID-19 was sourced from the United States, Italy and Spain. The cDNA or gDNA used as material had been derived from T cells, B-cell-depleted T cells, or PBMCs.

The sequencing input was peripheral blood. The chain has TRBV7-8 and TRBJ2-1; TRBD2 might be the D (7 bases). The origin of this receptor is a woman in her seventies with acute or convalescent COVID-19. The CDR3 DNA sequence: TGTGCCAGCAGCTTAGCGAGGGTCAGGGGAGGGAATGAGCAGTTCTTC. The encoded protein is CASSLARVRGGNEQFF.